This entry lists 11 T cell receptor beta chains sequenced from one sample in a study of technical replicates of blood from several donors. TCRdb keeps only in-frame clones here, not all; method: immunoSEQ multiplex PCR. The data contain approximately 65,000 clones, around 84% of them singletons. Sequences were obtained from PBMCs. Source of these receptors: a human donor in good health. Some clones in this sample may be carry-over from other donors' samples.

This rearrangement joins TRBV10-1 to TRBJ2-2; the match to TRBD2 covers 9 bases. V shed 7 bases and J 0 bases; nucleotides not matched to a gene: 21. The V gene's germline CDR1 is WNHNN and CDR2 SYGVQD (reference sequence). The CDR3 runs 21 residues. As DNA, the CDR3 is TGCGCCAGCACCGTCACCGGGACTAGCTTTGCCGCACCACCGAACACCGGGGAGCTGTTTTTT. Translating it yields CASTVTGTSFAAPPNTGELFF.

CDR3 DNA: TGTGCCAGTAGTATCGTGGGGGGAGCTGGGTATGAGCAGTTCTTC. This translates into CASSIVGGAGYEQFF. This chain links TRBV19 with TRBJ2-1, with D possibly TRBD2 on 6 matching bases. The CDR3 length is 15 residues. Trimming pared 3 bases from V and 8 bases from J, leaving 17 bases between. CDR1 and CDR2 from the germline V gene are LNHDA and SQIVND (reference sequence).

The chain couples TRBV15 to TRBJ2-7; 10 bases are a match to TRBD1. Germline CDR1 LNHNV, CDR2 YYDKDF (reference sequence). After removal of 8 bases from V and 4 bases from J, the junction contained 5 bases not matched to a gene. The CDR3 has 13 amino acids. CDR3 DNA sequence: TGTGCCACCGGCCGGGACAGGGGTTACGAGCAGTACTTC. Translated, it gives CATGRDRGYEQYF.

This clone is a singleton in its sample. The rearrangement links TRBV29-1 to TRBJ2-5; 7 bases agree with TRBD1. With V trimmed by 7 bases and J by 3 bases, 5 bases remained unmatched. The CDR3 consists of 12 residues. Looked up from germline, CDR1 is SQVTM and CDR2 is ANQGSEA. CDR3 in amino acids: CSAWDSKETQYF. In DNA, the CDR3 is TGCAGCGCCTGGGACAGTAAAGAGACCCAGTACTTC.

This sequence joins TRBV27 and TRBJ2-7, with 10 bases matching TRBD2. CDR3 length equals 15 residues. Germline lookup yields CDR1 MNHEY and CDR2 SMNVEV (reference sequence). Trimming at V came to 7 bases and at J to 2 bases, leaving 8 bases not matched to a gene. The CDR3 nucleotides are TGTGCCAGCATCCCTCAAGCGGGAGGGCCCTACGAGCAGTACTTC. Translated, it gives CASIPQAGGPYEQYF.

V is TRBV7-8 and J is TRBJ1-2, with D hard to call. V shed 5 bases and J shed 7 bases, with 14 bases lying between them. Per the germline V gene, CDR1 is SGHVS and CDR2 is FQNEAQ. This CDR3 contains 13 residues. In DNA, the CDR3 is TGTGCCAGCAGCCAAACGGGATTTGGTGGCTACACCTTC. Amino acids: CASSQTGFGGYTF.

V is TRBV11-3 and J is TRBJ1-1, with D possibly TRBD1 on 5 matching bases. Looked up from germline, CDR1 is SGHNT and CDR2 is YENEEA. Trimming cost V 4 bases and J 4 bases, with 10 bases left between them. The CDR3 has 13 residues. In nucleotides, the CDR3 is TGTGCCAGCAGCTGGGGGACTGGCACTGAAGCTTTCTTT. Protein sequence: CASSWGTGTEAFF.

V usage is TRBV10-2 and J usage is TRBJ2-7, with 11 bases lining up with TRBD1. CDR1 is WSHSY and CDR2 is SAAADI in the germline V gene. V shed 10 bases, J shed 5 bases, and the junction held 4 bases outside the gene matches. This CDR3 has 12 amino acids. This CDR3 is CATTGQGDEQYF. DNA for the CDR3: TGCGCCACCACGGGACAGGGGGACGAGCAGTACTTC.

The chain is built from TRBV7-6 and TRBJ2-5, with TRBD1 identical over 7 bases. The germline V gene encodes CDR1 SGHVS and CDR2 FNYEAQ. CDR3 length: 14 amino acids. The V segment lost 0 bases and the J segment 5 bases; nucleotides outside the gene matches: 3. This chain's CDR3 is CASSLADRSETQYF. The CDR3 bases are TGTGCCAGCAGCTTAGCGGACAGGTCGGAGACCCAGTACTTC.

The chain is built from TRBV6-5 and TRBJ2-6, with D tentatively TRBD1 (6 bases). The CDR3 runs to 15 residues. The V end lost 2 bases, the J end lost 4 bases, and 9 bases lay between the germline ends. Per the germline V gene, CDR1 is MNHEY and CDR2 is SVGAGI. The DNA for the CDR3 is TGTGCCAGCAGTTACCTGGGGGCCGGGGCCAACGTCCTGACTTTC. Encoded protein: CASSYLGAGANVLTF.

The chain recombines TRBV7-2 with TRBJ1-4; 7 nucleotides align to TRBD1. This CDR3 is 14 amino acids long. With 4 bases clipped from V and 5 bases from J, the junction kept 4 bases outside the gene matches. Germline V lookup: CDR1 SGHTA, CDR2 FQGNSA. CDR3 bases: TGTGCCAGCAGCTCGACAGGGCGGAATGAAAAACTGTTTTTT. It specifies CASSSTGRNEKLFF.